This paragraph reports one T cell receptor beta chain. Its antigen is currently not known. No much larger clonotype is one base removed from it; base qualities were not supplied. Using the deep immunoSEQ assay, TCR CDR3 regions were amplified from genomic DNA by multiplex PCR. Genomic DNA extracted from each cell subset was distributed evenly over all wells of several immunoSEQ 96-well plates, and each plate served as one replicate. Each replicate PCR for sorted subsets received 200 ng genomic DNA, equal to about 30,000 T cell genomes. Purified libraries were measured with a Qubit 3.0 fluorometer, size-checked on a Bioanalyzer 2100, and measured again with the KAPA Library Quantification kit. Every immunoSEQ 96-well plate was sequenced on a dedicated single-read 150-cycle Illumina NextSeq 550 flow cell. Per the authors' processing: The immunoSEQ output contained only junctional sequences without quality scores, so filtering could not match that applied to full-length reads. To assign V/J genes and CDR3, sequences were annotated using PyIR, a Python wrapper for IgBLAST v1.9, with IMGT germline references. Reads with weak V/J assignments (E-value above 1e-6), missing CDR3, stop codons, out-of-frame junctions, or ambiguous translated residues were removed. V3J clonotypes were defined by identical inferred V gene, J gene, and CDR3 amino acid sequence. To compute the percentage overlap between repertoires, the number of shared unique clonotypes was divided by the size of the smaller repertoire. Three approaches were used to assess repertoire richness: RTK rarefaction, the Chao1 estimator, and Recon v2.1 estimates of unobserved clonotypes. OLGA was used to compute generation probabilities for all TCRbeta clonotypes that the gDNA method yielded from four donors. TCRdb stores this immuneACCESS table with in-frame sequences only. Part of the clones is absent; in the studies checked, under half of the shortfall reflects unresolved V genes, and no reason is known for the rest. The V and J calls and clone size are taken from that table; D and trimming were inferred from the DNA. The sample table records around 1.9 million clones; more than 85% of these occur just once. Approximately 1.7% of the sample lies in the top ten.

CD8 naive samples consisted of CD45RO-negative cells that were positively selected for CCR7, yielding a CD45RA+CCR7+ population without TemRA cells. Healthy HIV-negative adults with no recently reported acute infections or vaccinations were included as donors. Every donor was a Caucasian adult residing in Nashville, Tennessee, USA. After blood collection by leukapheresis, PBMCs were isolated using Ficoll-Histopaque density gradient centrifugation and then cryopreserved in the vapor phase of liquid nitrogen. Analytical flow cytometry was used to check the purity and quantity of each magnetically sorted T cell population. From each sorted fraction, genomic DNA was isolated and quantified by UV absorbance on a Nanodrop 2000c. The data derive from a study of shared clonotypes between healthy human individuals (dated by TCRdb to the early 2020s). Background on the whole study: The cohort comprised two women and a few men aged 18 to 49 years. To increase sequencing depth and limit assay-specific biases, TCR repertoire library preparation and sequencing were carried out by different laboratories using diverse techniques. Leukapheresis yielded between about 0.8 and 9.5 billion PBMCs per donor. For each donor, CD4 naive and CD4 memory were each given three plates, CD8 naive was given two plates, and CD8 memory was given one plate. To estimate repertoire size and how much clonotype sharing occurs between individuals, the study deeply sequenced the blood TCR repertoires of several healthy adults. The investigation overall reported the following: Because the study included a small number of donors, the genetic and exposure-history diversity represented was limited. Clonotypes shared by all four sorted-subset donors showed higher generation probabilities than non-shared clonotypes. Sampling was restricted to blood, and TCR repertoires in tissues likely differ from the TCR repertoires found in blood. Approximately 5% of naive CD4, roughly 3.6% of naive CD8, 2.3% of memory CD4, and about 0.4% of memory CD8 clonotypes were shared across several donors. Pairwise subsampling indicated that sequencing depth was expected to affect the degree of clonotype sharing among donors. Naive subsets generally had larger estimated clonotype richness than memory subsets did. Incomplete sequencing was indicated by rarefaction of sorted-subset datasets, despite the large sequencing depth.

The germline V gene encodes CDR1 MGHRA and CDR2 YSYEKL. The cysteine opens and the phenylalanine closes a CDR3 of 16 amino acids. Only the CDR3 part of the read is kept: 48 bases, read in frame from the first base. Germline trimming: 4 bases from V, 3 bases from J; junction bases outside gene matches: 9. The sample was naive CD8+ T cells from PBMCs. The sample's cell subset or site label, in plain terms: CD45RA+CCR7+. The source of this sequence is a man aged 18 to 30 in good health. Some clones in this sample may be carry-over from other donors' samples. The chain uses TRBV4-1 and TRBJ2-7, and 10 junctional nucleotides match TRBD2. The CDR3 here reads CASSPSTSGAYYEQYF. The DNA is TGCGCCAGCAGCCCGAGTACTAGCGGGGCCTACTACGAGCAGTACTTC.